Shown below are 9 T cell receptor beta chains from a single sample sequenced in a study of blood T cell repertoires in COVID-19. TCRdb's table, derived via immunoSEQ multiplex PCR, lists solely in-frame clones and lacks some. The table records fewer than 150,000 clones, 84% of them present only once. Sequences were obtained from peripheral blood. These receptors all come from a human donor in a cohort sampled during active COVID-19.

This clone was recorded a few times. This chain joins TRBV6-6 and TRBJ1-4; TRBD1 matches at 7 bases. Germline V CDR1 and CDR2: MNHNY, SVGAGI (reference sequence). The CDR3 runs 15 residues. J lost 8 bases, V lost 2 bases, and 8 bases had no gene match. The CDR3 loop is CASSYTGTVAEKLFF. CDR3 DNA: TGTGCCAGCAGTTACACCGGGACAGTGGCCGAAAAACTGTTTTTT.

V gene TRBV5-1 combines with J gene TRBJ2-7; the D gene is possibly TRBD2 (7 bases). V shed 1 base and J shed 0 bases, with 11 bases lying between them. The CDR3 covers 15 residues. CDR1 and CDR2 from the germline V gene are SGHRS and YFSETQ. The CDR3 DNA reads TGCGCCAGCAGCTTGTCACGGGGGGCCTCCTACGAGCAGTACTTC. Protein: CASSLSRGASYEQYF.

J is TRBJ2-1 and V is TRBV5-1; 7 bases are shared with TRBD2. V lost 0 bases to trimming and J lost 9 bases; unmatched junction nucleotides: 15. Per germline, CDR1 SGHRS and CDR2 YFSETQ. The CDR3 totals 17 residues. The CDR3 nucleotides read TGCGCCAGCAGCTTGGGGATTTCGACTAGCCCGATAAGTGAGCAGTTCTTC. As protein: CASSLGISTSPISEQFF.

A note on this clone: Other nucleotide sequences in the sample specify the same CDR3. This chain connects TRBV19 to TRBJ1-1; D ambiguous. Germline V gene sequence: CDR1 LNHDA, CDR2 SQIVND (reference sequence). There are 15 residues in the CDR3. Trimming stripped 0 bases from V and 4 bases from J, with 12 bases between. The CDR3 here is CASSIDGRAGTEAFF. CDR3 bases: TGTGCCAGTAGTATAGATGGACGGGCGGGCACTGAAGCTTTCTTT.

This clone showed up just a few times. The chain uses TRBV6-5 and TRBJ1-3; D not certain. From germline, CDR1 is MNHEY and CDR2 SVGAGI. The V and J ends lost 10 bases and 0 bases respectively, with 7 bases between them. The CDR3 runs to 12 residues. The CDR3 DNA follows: TGTGCCACTTGCGGCTCTGGAAACACCATATATTTT. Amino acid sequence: CATCGSGNTIYF.

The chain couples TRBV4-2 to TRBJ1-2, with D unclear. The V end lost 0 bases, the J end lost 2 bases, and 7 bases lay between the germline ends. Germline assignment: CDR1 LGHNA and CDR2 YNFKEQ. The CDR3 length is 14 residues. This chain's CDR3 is CASSQDTGNYGYTF. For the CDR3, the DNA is TGTGCCAGCAGCCAAGACACGGGAAACTATGGCTACACCTTC.

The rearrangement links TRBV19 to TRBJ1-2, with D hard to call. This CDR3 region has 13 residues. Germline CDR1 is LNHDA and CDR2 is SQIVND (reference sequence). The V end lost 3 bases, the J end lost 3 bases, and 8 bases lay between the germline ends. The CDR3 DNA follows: TGTGCCAGTAGTATGAACAGCTACTATGGCTACACCTTC. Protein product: CASSMNSYYGYTF.

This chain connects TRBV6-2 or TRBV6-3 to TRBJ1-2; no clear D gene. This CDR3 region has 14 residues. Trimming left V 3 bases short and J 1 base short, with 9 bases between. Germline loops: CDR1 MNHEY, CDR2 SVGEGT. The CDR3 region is CASSYAGNNYGYTF. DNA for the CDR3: TGTGCCAGCAGTTATGCAGGAAATAACTATGGCTACACCTTC.

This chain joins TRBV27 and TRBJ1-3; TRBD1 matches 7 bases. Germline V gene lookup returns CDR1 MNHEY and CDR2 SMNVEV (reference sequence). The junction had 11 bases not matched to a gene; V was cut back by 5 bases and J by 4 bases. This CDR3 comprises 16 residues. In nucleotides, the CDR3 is TGTGCCAGCAGTCCAGAGCCGACAGGGCGAGGAAACACCATATATTTT. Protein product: CASSPEPTGRGNTIYF.